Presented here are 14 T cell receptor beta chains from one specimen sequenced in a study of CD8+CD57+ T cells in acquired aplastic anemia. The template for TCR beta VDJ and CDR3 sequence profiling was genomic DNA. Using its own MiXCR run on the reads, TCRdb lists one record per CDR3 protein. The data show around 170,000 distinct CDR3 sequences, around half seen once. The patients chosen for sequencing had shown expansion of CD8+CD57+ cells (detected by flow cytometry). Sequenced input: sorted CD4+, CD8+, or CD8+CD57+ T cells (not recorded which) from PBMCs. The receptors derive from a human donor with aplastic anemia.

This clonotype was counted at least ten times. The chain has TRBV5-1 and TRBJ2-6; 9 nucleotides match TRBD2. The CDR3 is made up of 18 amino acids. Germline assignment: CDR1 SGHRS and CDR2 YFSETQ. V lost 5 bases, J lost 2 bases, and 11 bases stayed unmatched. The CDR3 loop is CASSPDVSGSAGANVLTF. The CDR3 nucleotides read TGCGCCAGCAGTCCCGATGTTAGCGGGAGTGCTGGGGCCAACGTCCTGACTTTC.

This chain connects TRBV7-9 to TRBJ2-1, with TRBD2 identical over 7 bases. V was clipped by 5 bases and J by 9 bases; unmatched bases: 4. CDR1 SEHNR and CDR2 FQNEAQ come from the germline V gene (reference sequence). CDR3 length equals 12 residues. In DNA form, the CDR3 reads TGTGCCAGCAGCCGGGACTACCGTGAGCAGTTCTTC. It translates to CASSRDYREQFF.

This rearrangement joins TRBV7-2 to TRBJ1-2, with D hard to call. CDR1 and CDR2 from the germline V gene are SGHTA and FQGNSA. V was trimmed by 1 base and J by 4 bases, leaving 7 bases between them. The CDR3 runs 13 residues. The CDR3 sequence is CASSLEVGYGYTF. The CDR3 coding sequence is TGTGCCAGCAGCTTAGAAGTGGGCTATGGCTACACCTTC.

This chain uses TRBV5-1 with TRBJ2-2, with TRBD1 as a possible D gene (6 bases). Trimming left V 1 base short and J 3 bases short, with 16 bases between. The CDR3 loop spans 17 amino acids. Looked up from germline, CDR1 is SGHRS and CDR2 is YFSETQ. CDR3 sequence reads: CASSLPTGTRDTGELFF. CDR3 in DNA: TGCGCCAGCAGCTTGCCGACAGGTACCCGCGACACCGGGGAGCTGTTTTTT.

The CDR3 protein is CASSMAGTGYEQYF. CDR3 nucleotides: TGTGCCAGTAGTATGGCCGGGACAGGCTACGAGCAGTACTTC. V and J are TRBV19 and TRBJ2-7, with 8 bases aligning to TRBD1. This CDR3 region has 14 residues. CDR1 LNHDA and CDR2 SQIVND come from the germline V gene (reference sequence). V was clipped by 3 bases and J by 3 bases; unmatched bases: 4.

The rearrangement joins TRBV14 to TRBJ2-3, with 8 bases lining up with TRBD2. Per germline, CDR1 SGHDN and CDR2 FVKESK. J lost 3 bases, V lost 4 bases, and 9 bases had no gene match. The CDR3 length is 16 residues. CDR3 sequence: CASSPVGGAQTDTQYF. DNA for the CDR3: TGTGCCAGCAGCCCCGTCGGGGGGGCCCAGACAGATACGCAGTATTTT.

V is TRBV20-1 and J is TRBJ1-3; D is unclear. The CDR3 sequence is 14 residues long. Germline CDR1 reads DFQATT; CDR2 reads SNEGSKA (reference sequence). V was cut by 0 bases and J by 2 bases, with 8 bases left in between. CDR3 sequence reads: CSARDQITGNTIYF. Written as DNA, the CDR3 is TGCAGTGCTAGAGATCAGATTACTGGAAACACCATATATTTT.

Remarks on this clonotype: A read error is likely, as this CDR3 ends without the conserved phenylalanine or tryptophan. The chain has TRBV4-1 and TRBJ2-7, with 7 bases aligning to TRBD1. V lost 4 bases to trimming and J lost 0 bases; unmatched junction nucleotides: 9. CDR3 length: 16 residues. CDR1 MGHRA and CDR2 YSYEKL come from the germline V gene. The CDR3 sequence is CASSREGQRPSYEQYL. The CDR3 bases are TGCGCCAGCAGCCGAGAGGGACAGCGACCCTCCTACGAGCAGTACCTC.

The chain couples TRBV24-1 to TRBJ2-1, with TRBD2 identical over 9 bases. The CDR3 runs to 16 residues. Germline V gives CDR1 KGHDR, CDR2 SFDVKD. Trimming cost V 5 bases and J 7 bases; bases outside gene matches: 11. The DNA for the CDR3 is TGTGCCACCAGTGCGCGATCGGGTAGCGGGAGTAATGAGCAGTTCTTC. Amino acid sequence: CATSARSGSGSNEQFF.

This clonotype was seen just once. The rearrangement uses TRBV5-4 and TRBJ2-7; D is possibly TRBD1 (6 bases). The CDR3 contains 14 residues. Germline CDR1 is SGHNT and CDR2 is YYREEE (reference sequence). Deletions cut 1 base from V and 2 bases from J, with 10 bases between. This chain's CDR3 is CASSLPRDTYEQYF. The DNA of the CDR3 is TGTGCCAGCAGCTTGCCCCGGGACACCTACGAGCAGTACTTC.

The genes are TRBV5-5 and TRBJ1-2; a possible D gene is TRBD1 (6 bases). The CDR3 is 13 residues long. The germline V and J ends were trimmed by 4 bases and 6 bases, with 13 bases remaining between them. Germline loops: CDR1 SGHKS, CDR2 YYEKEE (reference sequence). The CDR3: CASSTPQGDGYTF. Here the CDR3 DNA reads TGTGCCAGCAGCACCCCACAGGGTGATGGCTACACCTTC.

This CDR3 is CAARSGTAVSPLHF. The CDR3 DNA reads as TGTGCCGCTCGTTCCGGGACCGCCGTATCACCCCTCCACTTT. The rearrangement links TRBV6-1 to TRBJ1-6; tentatively, D is TRBD1 (5 bases). The V gene lost 11 bases and the J gene lost 10 bases, with 21 bases spanning the gap. Germline loops: CDR1 MNHNS, CDR2 SASEGT. This CDR3 has 14 amino acids.

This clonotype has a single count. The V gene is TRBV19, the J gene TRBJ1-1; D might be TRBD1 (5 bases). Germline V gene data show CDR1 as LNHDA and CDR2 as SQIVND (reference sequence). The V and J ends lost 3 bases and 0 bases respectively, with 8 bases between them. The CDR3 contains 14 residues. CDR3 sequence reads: CASSIGGVNTEAFF. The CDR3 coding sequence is TGTGCCAGTAGTATTGGGGGTGTGAACACTGAAGCTTTCTTT.

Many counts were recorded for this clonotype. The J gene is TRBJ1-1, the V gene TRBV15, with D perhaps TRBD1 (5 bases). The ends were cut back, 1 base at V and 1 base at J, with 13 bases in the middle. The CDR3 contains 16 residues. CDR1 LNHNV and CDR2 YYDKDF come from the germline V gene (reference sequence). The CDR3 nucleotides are TGTGCCACCAGCAGAGGGATCGGGGGGGAGAACACTGAAGCTTTCTTT. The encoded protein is CATSRGIGGENTEAFF.